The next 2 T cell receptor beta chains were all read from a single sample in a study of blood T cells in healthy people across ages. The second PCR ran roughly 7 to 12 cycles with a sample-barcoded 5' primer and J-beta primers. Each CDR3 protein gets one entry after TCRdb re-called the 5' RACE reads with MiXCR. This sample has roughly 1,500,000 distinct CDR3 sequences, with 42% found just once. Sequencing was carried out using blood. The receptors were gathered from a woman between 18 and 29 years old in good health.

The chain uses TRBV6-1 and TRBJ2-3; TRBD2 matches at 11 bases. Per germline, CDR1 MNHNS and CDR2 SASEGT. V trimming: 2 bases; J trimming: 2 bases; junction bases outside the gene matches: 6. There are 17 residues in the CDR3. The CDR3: CASSESVSGRATDTQYF. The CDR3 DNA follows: TGTGCCAGCAGTGAATCGGTTAGCGGGAGGGCCACAGATACGCAGTATTTT.

In nucleotides, the CDR3 is TGTGCCAGCAGCATCCGGGACTTGAGCTCCTACGAGCAGTACTTC. Its protein is CASSIRDLSSYEQYF. The chain employs TRBV6-5 and TRBJ2-7, with D perhaps TRBD2 (6 bases). Germline CDR1 and CDR2: MNHEY and SVGAGI. V gave up 6 bases and J gave up 0 bases, with 15 bases separating them. The CDR3 is made up of 15 amino acids.